The 17 T cell receptor beta chains reported below all come from one sample, sequenced in a study of T-cell memory formation after mild COVID-19. MiXCR, run by TCRdb on the 5' RACE reads, gives a single entry per CDR3 protein. Among about 84,000 distinct CDR3 sequences listed, about 15% were seen once. Sequences were obtained from PBMCs or a T cell subset sorted from them (not recorded which). Receptors originate from an adult woman who had mild COVID-19 (a few samples of this study predate the infection). Cell type and time point are not known.

This clonotype was seen more than once but under ten times. The gene calls are TRBV6-4 and TRBJ2-1, with 12 bases matching TRBD2. Per the germline V gene, CDR1 is MRHNA and CDR2 is SNTAGT. V trimming: 4 bases; J trimming: 7 bases; junction bases outside the gene matches: 2. This CDR3 is built from 14 residues. The CDR3 bases are TGTGCCAGCAGTGGAGGGACTAGCGGGAATGAGCAGTTCTTC. Protein product: CASSGGTSGNEQFF.

This clonotype was counted at least ten times. This sequence joins TRBV5-6 and TRBJ2-1, with D unresolved. Trimming stripped 4 bases from V and 0 bases from J, with 11 bases between. Germline-derived CDR1 and CDR2 are SGHDT and YYEEEE. The CDR3 sequence is 15 residues long. CDR3 residues: CASSHLSSSYNEQFF. As DNA, the CDR3 is TGTGCCAGCAGCCACTTATCGAGCTCCTACAATGAGCAGTTCTTC.

The rearrangement links TRBV12-3 or TRBV12-4 to TRBJ1-5, with 8 bases lining up with TRBD1. The V segment lost 8 bases and the J segment 6 bases; nucleotides outside the gene matches: 18. The CDR3 covers 17 residues. The CDR3 DNA is TGTGCCAGCGCCACATCGGGGCAGGGGGCTCCGGGTCAGCCCCAGCATTTT. Translation: CASATSGQGAPGQPQHF.

This clonotype was seen a few times. The chain has TRBV7-9 and TRBJ2-6, with 8 bases matching TRBD1. Trimming took 0 bases from V and 2 from J; bases not matched to a gene: 3. Germline CDR1 and CDR2: SEHNR and FQNEAQ (reference sequence). This CDR3 region has 17 residues. The CDR3 is CASSLASQGAGANVLTF. The CDR3, as DNA: TGTGCCAGCAGCTTAGCCTCACAGGGGGCTGGGGCCAACGTCCTGACTTTC. The variable domain in full, with the rest retrieved from reference TRBV7-9 and TRBJ2-6, is DTGVSQNPRHKITKRGQNVTFRCDPISEHNRLYWYRQTLGQGPEFLTYFQNEAQLEKSRLLSDRFSAERPKGSFSTLEIQRTEQGDSAMYLCASSLASQGAGANVLTFGAGSRLTVL.

Many counts were recorded for this clonotype. The junction departs from germline at one end; a sequencing error may be responsible. This chain links TRBV7-7 with TRBJ2-1; the match to TRBD2 covers 7 bases. The CDR3 is made up of 14 amino acids. Germline V gives CDR1 SSHAT, CDR2 FNYEAQ (reference sequence). The CDR3: CASSLLAGNNEQFF. Written as DNA, the CDR3 is TGTGCTAGCAGCTTATTAGCGGGTAACAATGAGCAGTTCTTC.

V and J are TRBV29-1 and TRBJ2-3, with D perhaps assigned TRBD1 or TRBD2 (5 bases each). This CDR3 is built from 13 residues. V dropped 6 bases and J dropped 4 bases, with 14 bases sitting between them. The germline V gene has CDR1 SQVTM and CDR2 ANQGSEA. The DNA of the CDR3 is TGCAGCGTGGACGGGGACCCATCAGATACGCAGTATTTT. Translated: CSVDGDPSDTQYF.

This clonotype was seen a handful of times. This sequence joins TRBV5-4 and TRBJ2-1, with 10 bases matching TRBD1. V shed 5 bases and J 6 bases; nucleotides not matched to a gene: 8. Germline V gives CDR1 SGHNT, CDR2 YYREEE (reference sequence). This CDR3 is 15 amino acids long. The CDR3 DNA sequence: TGTGCCAGCAGTGACGACAGGGGGCTGTTCAATGAGCAGTTCTTC. It is translated as CASSDDRGLFNEQFF.

This sequence joins TRBV7-6 and TRBJ2-2; D remains ambiguous. Between the trimmed V and J ends, which lost 8 bases and 6 bases, there was a span of 13 bases. The CDR3 covers 13 residues. The germline gives CDR1 SGHVS, CDR2 FNYEAQ. The CDR3 sequence is CASGEERSGELFF. CDR3 bases: TGTGCCAGCGGTGAGGAACGTTCCGGGGAGCTGTTTTTT.

As to this clonotype: Mismatch with germline at one junction end may stem from a read error. The chain has TRBV12-5 and TRBJ2-1; 8 positions agree with TRBD1. CDR1 is LGHNT, CDR2 FRNRAP, per germline. The CDR3 spans 16 residues. The CDR3 sequence is CASGLGQGTMHNEQLF. The DNA of the CDR3 is TGTGCTAGTGGTTTGGGACAGGGGACGATGCACAATGAGCAGTTATTC.

The V call is TRBV7-2, the J call TRBJ1-2; D uncertain. V dropped 7 bases and J dropped 0 bases, with 18 bases sitting between them. Germline V CDR1 and CDR2: SGHTA, FQGNSA. The CDR3 has 16 amino acids. The CDR3 is CASTYSTGIANYGYTF. The CDR3 DNA sequence: TGTGCCAGCACCTATTCAACGGGGATAGCTAACTATGGCTACACCTTC.

The genes are TRBV2 and TRBJ1-6; 7 bases agree with TRBD1. Germline lookup yields CDR1 SNHLY and CDR2 FYNNEI. V lost 8 bases and J lost 6; bases outside the gene matches: 4. CDR3 length equals 13 residues. CDR3 in amino acids: CASAQGPNSPLHF. In DNA form, the CDR3 reads TGTGCCAGCGCACAGGGGCCTAATTCACCCCTCCACTTT.

The V gene is TRBV15, the J gene TRBJ2-1; 11 bases fit TRBD2. Germline V CDR1 and CDR2: LNHNV, YYDKDF (reference sequence). This CDR3 is 18 amino acids long. Trimming took 1 base from V and 0 from J; bases not matched to a gene: 5. CDR3 region: CATSRVLAGADSYNEQFF. The DNA of the CDR3 is TGTGCCACCAGCAGAGTACTAGCGGGGGCCGACTCCTACAATGAGCAGTTCTTC.

This sequence joins TRBV7-6 and TRBJ2-7; perhaps TRBD1 as D (5 bases). The CDR3 runs to 13 residues. The V gene lost 5 bases and the J gene lost 0 bases, with 8 bases spanning the gap. The germline V gene encodes CDR1 SGHVS and CDR2 FNYEAQ. Written as DNA, the CDR3 is TGTGCCAGCAGCCAACAGGTCTCCTACGAGCAGTACTTC. Its translation is CASSQQVSYEQYF. Filled out from reference TRBV7-6 and TRBJ2-7, the complete variable domain reads GAGVSQSPRYKVTKRGQDVALRCDPISGHVSLYWYRQALGQGPEFLTYFNYEAQQDKSGLPNDRFSAERPEGSISTLTIQRTEQRDSAMYRCASSQQVSYEQYFGPGTRLTVT.

This chain uses TRBV7-6 with TRBJ1-2, with D perhaps TRBD1 (5 bases). V shed 4 bases and J shed 9 bases, with 30 bases lying between them. CDR3 length equals 18 residues. Germline V gene lookup returns CDR1 SGHVS and CDR2 FNYEAQ. CDR3 sequence reads: CASSSHVGDPMLSWSYTF. CDR3 bases: TGTGCCAGCAGCTCCCATGTTGGGGACCCAATGCTGAGCTGGAGCTACACCTTC.

The V call is TRBV12-3 or TRBV12-4, the J call TRBJ2-5; weak D call: TRBD2 (5 bases). Trimming removed 7 bases from V and 5 bases from J, with 17 bases in between. The CDR3 contains 14 residues. The CDR3 sequence: CASTPTGYGETQYF. The CDR3 DNA is TGTGCCAGCACCCCCACGGGGTACGGGGAGACCCAGTACTTC.

CDR3 amino acids: CASSYGLGGRYEQYF. CDR3 nucleotide sequence: TGTGCCAGCAGCTACGGTCTCGGGGGCAGGTACGAGCAGTACTTC. This sequence joins TRBV14 and TRBJ2-7; tentatively, D is TRBD1 or TRBD2 (6 bases each). The CDR3 totals 15 residues. Germline V gene sequence: CDR1 SGHDN, CDR2 FVKESK. The germline V and J ends were trimmed by 5 bases and 4 bases, with 18 bases remaining between them.

V and J are TRBV6-2 or TRBV6-3 and TRBJ2-3; a possible D gene is TRBD1 (6 bases). The germline V gene has CDR1 MNHEY and CDR2 SVGEGT. CDR3 size: 13 residues. The V gene lost 6 bases and the J gene lost 3 bases, with 10 bases spanning the gap. CDR3 region: CASRLDSTDTQYF. The DNA of the CDR3 is TGTGCCAGCAGGCTGGACAGTACAGATACGCAGTATTTT.